This TCR beta chain was sequenced for a study of PD-L1 blockade in urothelial cancer. Study overall: Every 3 weeks, patients received intravenous atezolizumab 1,200 mg, beginning 2014. Analyzed time points were 3 weeks (second dose) and 6 weeks after therapy began. The study recovered a median of roughly 140,000 T cells per blood sample.

Germline values: CDR1 LGHNA, CDR2 YNFKEQ. J lost 4 bases, V lost 1 base, and 5 bases had no gene match. This CDR3 has 17 amino acids. Every PCR got spiked synthetic TCR analog templates. The method was immunoSEQ multiplex PCR; TCRdb's version includes in-frame clones alone and lacks a portion of them. The data show some 41,000 clones, roughly 88% seen once. The rearrangement joins TRBV4-2 to TRBJ1-5; 12 bases fit TRBD1. This sample comprised PBMCs, obtained around atezolizumab (anti-PD-L1) treatment. The origin of this receptor is a man older than 75 with urothelial cancer. CDR3 in DNA: TGTGCCAGCAGCCAAGGTAGGGGACAGGGGGCAAATCAGCCCCAGCATTTT. It yields the protein CASSQGRGQGANQPQHF.